These T cell receptor beta chains were read from a single sample in a study of post-analysis software for immune sequencing data. MiXCR, applied by TCRdb to the PCR reads, yields one record per CDR3 protein. The data show about 680,000 distinct CDR3 sequences, roughly three fifths seen once. The sequencing input was blood. The source of these receptors is a girl aged 2 to 9 with multiple sclerosis. Both conserved end residues are part of each CDR3. A D gene is named only where the DNA matches it firmly. Some rows have no size entry. The others give once, few or many, or a class for an expanded clone.

length,J,V,size,D,CDR3,DNA
15,TRBJ2-1,TRBV3-1,-,TRBD1,CASSPQTGEYDEQFF,TGTGCCAGCAGCCCCCAGACAGGGGAGTACGATGAGCAGTTCTTC
15,TRBJ2-2,TRBV5-4,-,TRBD2,CASSLLAANTGELFF,TGTGCCAGCAGCTTGCTAGCGGCGAACACCGGGGAGCTGTTTTTT
16,TRBJ1-6,TRBV7-2,-,-,CASSPREGAGNSPLHF,TGTGCCAGCAGCCCTCGGGAAGGCGCGGGCAATTCACCCCTCCACTTT
14,TRBJ1-1,TRBV10-3,-,-,CAISEDRTNTEAFF,TGTGCCATCAGTGAGGACAGGACGAACACTGAAGCTTTCTTT
14,TRBJ1-2,TRBV13,-,-,CASSLGDGAYGYTF,TGTGCCAGCAGCTTAGGCGATGGGGCGTATGGCTACACCTTC
15,TRBJ1-2,TRBV5-1,once,TRBD1,CASSLDRGPGYGYTF,TGCGCCAGCAGCCTGGACAGGGGGCCGGGCTATGGCTACACCTTC
15,TRBJ2-1,TRBV2,-,TRBD2,CASSPSGRARNGQFF,TGTGCCAGCAGCCCTAGCGGGAGGGCCCGAAATGGGCAGTTCTTC
16,TRBJ2-3,TRBV10-1,-,-,CASSEGGRVGSDTQYF,TGCGCCAGCAGTGAAGGAGGCAGGGTTGGGTCAGATACGCAGTATTTT
16,TRBJ2-5,TRBV9,-,-,CASSSEAGANRETQYF,TGTGCCAGCAGCTCCGAGGCAGGGGCCAACCGAGAGACCCAGTACTTC
15,TRBJ2-1,TRBV21-1,-,-,CASSSPLGVYNEQFF,TGTGCCAGCAGCTCCCCTTTAGGGGTCTACAATGAGCAGTTCTTC
17,TRBJ1-1,TRBV7-2,-,-,CASSLGARTIMNTEAFF,TGTGCCAGCAGCTTAGGGGCAAGAACAATCATGAACACTGAAGCTTTCTTT
13,TRBJ2-5,TRBV12-3/TRBV12-4,-,-,CASKRTVQETQYF,TGTGCCAGCAAGAGGACTGTCCAAGAGACCCAGTACTTC
15,TRBJ1-2,TRBV6-2/TRBV6-3,once,-,CASSYSVRGQDGYTF,TGTGCCAGCAGTTATTCCGTGAGAGGCCAGGATGGCTACACCTTC
12,TRBJ1-1,TRBV14,few,-,CASSHDRRGAFF,TGTGCCAGCAGCCACGACAGGCGGGGAGCTTTCTTT
15,TRBJ2-1,TRBV7-3,-,TRBD1,CASSSGTGLFNEQFF,TGTGCCAGCAGCTCCGGGACAGGGCTTTTCAATGAGCAGTTCTTC
12,TRBJ2-5,TRBV28,few,-,CASSFQDGTQYF,TGTGCCAGCAGTTTCCAGGACGGGACCCAGTACTTC
15,TRBJ2-1,TRBV11-2,once,TRBD2,CASSALSGDYTEQFF,TGTGCCAGCTCCGCCCTTAGCGGGGATTATACTGAGCAGTTCTTC
14,TRBJ2-1,TRBV29-1,few,TRBD2,CSGGLAEFGNEQFF,TGCAGCGGGGGCCTAGCGGAGTTTGGGAATGAGCAGTTCTTC
15,TRBJ2-5,TRBV4-3,-,TRBD2,CASSHSGGFQETQYF,TGCGCCAGCAGCCACAGCGGGGGGTTCCAAGAGACCCAGTACTTC
13,TRBJ2-1,TRBV29-1,-,-,CSVVTALDNEQFF,TGCAGCGTTGTAACAGCCCTGGACAATGAGCAGTTCTTC
15,TRBJ2-5,TRBV6-1,-,-,CASSSRVDTGQTQYF,TGTGCCAGCAGTTCCCGCGTGGACACCGGACAGACCCAGTACTTC
16,TRBJ1-2,TRBV4-1,-,-,CASSQVVGGADYGYTF,TGCGCCAGCAGCCAAGTGGTGGGGGGCGCGGACTATGGCTACACCTTC
15,TRBJ1-2,TRBV4-1,many,-,CASSQEGGANYGYTF,TGCGCCAGCAGCCAAGAAGGCGGCGCTAACTATGGCTACACCTTC
16,TRBJ2-3,TRBV20-1,-,TRBD2,CSARIRLAVSPDTQYF,TGCAGTGCTAGAATCCGACTAGCGGTCTCCCCAGATACGCAGTATTTT
16,TRBJ2-6,TRBV29-1,few,TRBD2,CSVDGGGSTGANVLTF,TGCAGCGTTGATGGGGGGGGTAGCACTGGGGCCAACGTCCTGACTTTC
15,TRBJ2-7,TRBV15,-,TRBD1,CATSPTWDSFYEQYF,TGTGCCACCAGCCCCACCTGGGACAGCTTCTACGAGCAGTACTTC
17,TRBJ2-3,TRBV7-6,-,TRBD2,CASSLPALAGELDTQYF,TGTGCCAGCAGCTTACCTGCCCTAGCGGGAGAACTTGATACGCAGTATTTT
16,TRBJ2-1,TRBV19,-,-,CASSIEYRASYNEQFF,TGTGCCAGTAGTATAGAGTACAGGGCTTCCTACAATGAGCAGTTCTTC
13,TRBJ2-1,TRBV7-9,-,-,CASSPSGQTGRFF,TGTGCCAGCAGCCCTTCCGGCCAGACCGGTCGGTTCTTC
15,TRBJ2-3,TRBV5-1,few,-,CASSLPRGRADTQYF,TGCGCCAGCAGCTTGCCCAGGGGAAGGGCAGATACGCAGTATTTT